This TCR beta chain was captured in a study of spatial heterogeneity in lung cancer. Study-level information: Detection of beta-chain sequences consistently exceeded that of alpha-chain sequences. The study observed each unique TCR and UMI combination more than ten times on average in raw reads. Study-wide results and limits: Ubiquitous, expanded tumor-derived TCRs were more frequently observed in blood at resection than at follow-up.

In this sample, this clonotype is medium-sized. Antigen unknown. Time point in this sample: sample taken at primary tumor resection. In each case, whole RNA from tumor, nontumor lung or frozen PBMC was sequenced unsorted. Each TCR cDNA molecule bore a unique molecular identifier. TCRdb used MiXCR to reprocess the 5' RACE reads, holding one entry per CDR3 protein. The data hold around 12,000 distinct CDR3 sequences, with 11% to 15% observed a single time. Per germline, CDR1 SEHNR and CDR2 FQNEAQ (reference sequence). The CDR3 loop spans 16 amino acids. V lost 0 bases to trimming and J lost 2 bases, with 12 bases between them.

The clonotype originates from a male donor with early-stage non-small cell lung cancer. The sequenced sample was PBMCs, obtained at surgery. V gene TRBV7-9 combines with J gene TRBJ2-3; a weak D match, TRBD2 (5 bases). CDR3 in amino acids: CASSLARGDYTDTQYF. CDR3 DNA sequence: TGTGCCAGCAGCTTAGCTCGGGGAGACTACACAGATACGCAGTATTTT.